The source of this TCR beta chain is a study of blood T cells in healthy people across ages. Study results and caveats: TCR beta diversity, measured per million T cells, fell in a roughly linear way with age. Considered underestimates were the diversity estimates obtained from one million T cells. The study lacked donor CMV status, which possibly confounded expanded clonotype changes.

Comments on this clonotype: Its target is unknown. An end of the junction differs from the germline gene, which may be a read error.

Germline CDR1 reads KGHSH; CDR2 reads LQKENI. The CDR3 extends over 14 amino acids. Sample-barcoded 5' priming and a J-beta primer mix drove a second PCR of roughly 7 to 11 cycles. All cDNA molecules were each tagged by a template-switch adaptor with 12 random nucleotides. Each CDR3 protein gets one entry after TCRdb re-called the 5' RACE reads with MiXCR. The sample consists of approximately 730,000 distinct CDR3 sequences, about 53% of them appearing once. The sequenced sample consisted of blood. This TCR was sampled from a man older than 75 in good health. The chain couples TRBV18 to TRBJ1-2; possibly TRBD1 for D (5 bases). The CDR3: CASSQTADRYGYTF. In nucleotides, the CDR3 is TGCGCCAGCTCTCAGACAGCCGATCGGTATGGCTACACCTTC.